These 26 T cell receptor beta chains share one sample of origin, sequenced in a study of CD8 T cells in ankylosing spondylitis. General study findings and limits: Within ankylosing spondylitis blood, a TCR beta motif made up of eight highly homologous variants appeared to be characteristic.

TCRdb redid the calling of the 5' RACE reads with MiXCR, one entry per CDR3 protein. The sample holds fewer than 650,000 distinct CDR3 sequences, over 9.5% seen once. The antigens for these receptors are not known. Sequencing was carried out using blood, either unsorted or a sorted T cell fraction (not recorded which). The source of these receptors is a male donor with ankylosing spondylitis.

In its sample, this clonotype was seen a few times. This chain connects TRBV5-1 to TRBJ1-3; the D gene is possibly TRBD1 (6 bases). The CDR3 loop spans 15 amino acids. Germline CDR1 is SGHRS and CDR2 is YFSETQ. Deletions cut 5 bases from V and 0 bases from J, with 12 bases between. CDR3 sequence reads: CASRPDRSSGNTIYF. The DNA of the CDR3 is TGCGCCAGCAGGCCCGACAGGAGCTCTGGAAACACCATATATTTT.

V is TRBV25-1 and J is TRBJ2-1; D not certain. The CDR3 runs 16 residues. V was cut by 7 bases and J by 5 bases, with 21 bases left in between. Germline CDR1 MGHDK, CDR2 SYGVNS. This CDR3 reads CASNSPPWDTNNEQFF. The DNA for the CDR3 is TGTGCCAGCAACTCCCCCCCGTGGGATACGAACAATGAGCAGTTCTTC.

This clonotype was picked up a small number of times. CDR3 sequence: CASSQQENYGYTF. The DNA for the CDR3 is TGTGCCAGCAGCCAACAGGAGAACTATGGCTACACCTTC. The V gene is TRBV3-1, the J gene TRBJ1-2; D is ambiguous. The CDR3 contains 13 residues. The V end was cut by 2 bases, the J end by 2 bases, with 6 bases between. Germline assignment: CDR1 LGHDT and CDR2 YNNKEL (reference sequence).

V and J are TRBV20-1 and TRBJ2-3; 7 bases line up with TRBD2. Germline V gives CDR1 DFQATT, CDR2 SNEGSKA (reference sequence). The CDR3 is 15 residues long. J lost 4 bases, V lost 2 bases, and 9 bases had no gene match. Here the CDR3 reads CSARHLAEVSDTQYF. CDR3 DNA: TGCAGTGCTAGACATCTAGCGGAAGTTTCAGATACGCAGTATTTT.

In this sample, this clonotype turned up a few times. The chain combines TRBV6-1 with TRBJ2-1, with TRBD2 matching over 13 bases. The V gene end was trimmed by 6 bases and the J gene end by 3 bases; junction bases not matched to a gene: 8. The germline gives CDR1 MNHNS, CDR2 SASEGT. The CDR3 runs to 17 residues. DNA for the CDR3: TGTGCCAGCAGGGAACTAGCGGGAGGGTGGTACTACAATGAGCAGTTCTTC. Its protein is CASRELAGGWYYNEQFF.

Regarding this clonotype: A much larger clone lies a single base off, so this may be a read error. The chain carries TRBV20-1 and TRBJ2-3; TRBD2 might be the D (5 bases). Germline V CDR1 and CDR2: DFQATT, SNEGSKA (reference sequence). This CDR3 is 14 amino acids long. V lost 4 bases and J 6 bases, leaving 17 bases between the germline ends. The CDR3 coding sequence is TGCAGTGCTACGGAATACCCCTTAGCGGATACGCAGTATTTT. As protein: CSATEYPLADTQYF.

The chain carries TRBV27 and TRBJ1-5; D not resolved. Per germline, CDR1 MNHEY and CDR2 SMNVEV (reference sequence). Trimming removed 0 bases at V and 5 bases at J, with 8 bases between. This CDR3 region has 14 residues. CDR3 nucleotides: TGTGCCAGCAGTTTATCCTGGGTGGATCAGCCCCAGCATTTT. Translating it yields CASSLSWVDQPQHF.

The table lists this clonotype with a few counts. The chain has TRBV25-1 and TRBJ2-7; TRBD1 agrees at 9 bases. V gave up 8 bases and J gave up 5 bases; unmatched junction bases: 10. The CDR3 sequence is 14 residues long. Germline loops: CDR1 MGHDK, CDR2 SYGVNS. CDR3 loop: CASLPGTGRDEQYF. In DNA form, the CDR3 reads TGTGCCAGCCTACCCGGGACAGGGAGGGACGAGCAGTACTTC.

This clonotype was detected only a few times. This chain uses TRBV4-1 with TRBJ2-1; the D is unclear. Trimming removed 4 bases at V and 9 bases at J, with 13 bases between. Germline CDR1 and CDR2: MGHRA and YSYEKL. The CDR3 is made up of 13 amino acids. For the CDR3, the DNA is TGCGCCAGCAGCCGGACCTCCTCCGCTGAGCAGTTCTTC. Translating it yields CASSRTSSAEQFF.

This clonotype has a handful of counts. The V call is TRBV7-8, the J call TRBJ2-5, with 13 bases lining up with TRBD2. The CDR3 has 16 residues. Looked up from germline, CDR1 is SGHVS and CDR2 is FQNEAQ. With 4 bases clipped from V and 6 bases from J, the junction kept 8 bases outside the gene matches. CDR3 in amino acids: CASSYRTSGSGKTQYF. DNA for the CDR3: TGTGCCAGCAGCTATAGGACTAGCGGGAGCGGAAAGACCCAGTACTTC.

Regarding this clonotype: At one end the junction does not follow the germline gene, possibly because of a read error. The chain is built from TRBV27 and TRBJ2-1; D possibly corresponds to TRBD1 (5 bases). Germline V gene lookup returns CDR1 MNHEY and CDR2 SMNVEV (reference sequence). The CDR3 length is 11 residues. CDR3 amino acids: CATHEGRVLIF. CDR3 sequence (DNA): TGTGCCACGCACGAAGGCAGGGTTCTTATCTTC.

This chain joins TRBV20-1 and TRBJ2-7; TRBD1 might be the D (5 bases). Germline loops: CDR1 DFQATT, CDR2 SNEGSKA (reference sequence). Trimming took 4 bases from V and 0 from J, leaving 10 bases between them. This CDR3 comprises 13 residues. The CDR3 loop reads CSAIRQPSYEQYF. The CDR3 region has the DNA TGCAGTGCTATTCGACAGCCCTCCTACGAGCAGTACTTC.

Ten or more counts support this clonotype. The chain combines TRBV29-1 with TRBJ2-2, with D hard to call. Germline V gene lookup returns CDR1 SQVTM and CDR2 ANQGSEA. V gave up 5 bases and J gave up 7 bases, with 8 bases separating them. The CDR3 spans 11 residues. CDR3 in amino acids: CSVLHVGELFF. CDR3 sequence (DNA): TGCAGCGTTTTACACGTCGGGGAGCTGTTTTTT.

V is TRBV27 and J is TRBJ1-5; D gene unclear. There are 15 residues in the CDR3. V dropped 1 base and J dropped 2 bases, with 9 bases sitting between them. CDR1 and CDR2 (germline): MNHEY, SMNVEV (reference sequence). CDR3 amino acids: CASSLLGKGNQPQHF. Here the CDR3 DNA reads TGTGCCAGCAGTTTATTGGGTAAGGGCAATCAGCCCCAGCATTTT.

CDR3 sequence: CASSPSLGRGHNEQFF. The DNA of the CDR3 is TGTGCCAGCAGCCCTAGTCTGGGCAGGGGTCACAATGAGCAGTTCTTC. The rearrangement uses TRBV6-1 and TRBJ2-1, with a possible D match to TRBD1 (6 bases). CDR1 is MNHNS, CDR2 SASEGT, per germline. Trimming took off 6 bases at V and 5 bases at J, with 20 bases between the two ends. The CDR3 is 16 amino acids.

There are a few counts of this clonotype. V gene TRBV7-9 combines with J gene TRBJ2-1, with TRBD1 matching over 7 bases. There are 16 residues in the CDR3. After removal of 4 bases from V and 12 bases from J, the junction contained 18 bases not matched to a gene. Germline assignment: CDR1 SEHNR and CDR2 FQNEAQ (reference sequence). CDR3 DNA sequence: TGTGCCAGCAGCTCCCCACAGGGGTCGCAGGAGGTACGGCAGTTCTTC. This encodes CASSSPQGSQEVRQFF.

This clonotype was seen a few times. This sequence joins TRBV18 and TRBJ2-7, with D unclear. The V end lost 2 bases, the J end lost 2 bases, and 13 bases lay between the germline ends. Germline loops: CDR1 KGHSH, CDR2 LQKENI. This CDR3 spans 15 amino acids. CDR3 sequence: CASSPTTSTAYEQYV. The CDR3 nucleotides read TGTGCCAGCTCACCAACCACGTCAACAGCCTACGAGCAGTACGTC.

The chain is built from TRBV6-1 and TRBJ2-7; TRBD2 agrees at 11 bases. Germline V CDR1 and CDR2: MNHNS, SASEGT. The CDR3 consists of 14 residues. The ends lost 5 bases at V and 8 bases at J; junction bases unmatched: 8. CDR3 sequence: CASSIFSGRAQQYV. In DNA, the CDR3 is TGTGCCAGCAGTATTTTTAGCGGGAGGGCCCAGCAGTACGTC.

Ten or more counts support this clonotype. The chain couples TRBV9 to TRBJ1-1; maybe TRBD1 (6 bases). This CDR3 has 13 residues. In germline, CDR1 is SGDLS, CDR2 YYNGEE. V was trimmed by 3 bases and J by 1 base, leaving 7 bases between them. The CDR3 spells CASSGTENTEAFF. In DNA form, the CDR3 reads TGTGCCAGCAGCGGGACAGAGAACACTGAAGCTTTCTTT.

This clonotype was counted a few times. The chain combines TRBV10-3 with TRBJ1-1, with 7 bases aligning to TRBD1. Germline values: CDR1 ENHRY, CDR2 SYGVKD. The CDR3 is 16 amino acids. Trimming removed 2 bases from V and 1 base from J; junction bases left unmatched: 7. The CDR3 loop reads CAISEPGQARNTEAFF. The DNA of the CDR3 is TGTGCCATCAGTGAGCCCGGACAGGCGAGGAACACTGAAGCTTTCTTT.

Only a few counts were recorded for this clonotype. The chain links TRBV11-3 to TRBJ2-1, with D uncertain. The CDR3 has 12 amino acids. Germline CDR1 and CDR2: SGHNT and YENEEA. V was trimmed by 5 bases and J by 4 bases, leaving 6 bases between them. This CDR3 is CASSRKYNEQFF. The CDR3 coding sequence is TGTGCCAGCAGCAGGAAATACAATGAGCAGTTCTTC.

This clonotype has more than one count but fewer than ten. The chain has TRBV20-1 and TRBJ2-7, with TRBD1 identical over 11 bases. Germline V CDR1 and CDR2: DFQATT, SNEGSKA (reference sequence). The J segment lost 7 bases and the V segment lost 0 bases, leaving 8 bases of the junction unmatched. This CDR3 has 15 residues. This CDR3 is CSARDGGQGAGEQYF. CDR3 bases: TGCAGTGCTAGAGATGGTGGACAGGGGGCAGGTGAGCAGTACTTC.

This clonotype was seen many times. The chain couples TRBV29-1 to TRBJ2-1, with D tentatively TRBD1 or TRBD2 (5 bases each). The CDR3 is 13 residues long. V was pared by 1 base and J by 6 bases, with 10 bases between. Germline CDR1 and CDR2: SQVTM and ANQGSEA. The CDR3 region has the DNA TGCAGCGTTGAAGGACAGAGGGGCAATGAGCAGTTCTTC. This gives the protein CSVEGQRGNEQFF.

This clonotype has at least ten counts. The J gene is TRBJ2-1, the V gene TRBV7-9; D remains unclear. V dropped 4 bases and J dropped 10 bases, with 8 bases sitting between them. CDR1 is SEHNR and CDR2 is FQNEAQ in the germline V gene (reference sequence). The CDR3 sequence is 11 residues long. The CDR3 sequence: CASSYEEEQFF. Written as DNA, the CDR3 is TGTGCCAGCAGCTATGAAGAGGAGCAGTTCTTC.

This clonotype has more than one count but fewer than ten. The rearrangement uses TRBV20-1 and TRBJ2-1; no firm D call. V gave up 3 bases and J gave up 4 bases, with 13 bases separating them. Per germline, CDR1 DFQATT and CDR2 SNEGSKA (reference sequence). The CDR3 covers 14 residues. The DNA of the CDR3 is TGCAGTGCTAGTATAACGGGTCGTTACAATGAGCAGTTCTTC. Protein sequence: CSASITGRYNEQFF.

This clonotype has more than one count but fewer than ten. CDR3: CSPSTDTQYF. CDR3 bases: TGCAGTCCAAGCACAGATACGCAGTATTTT. This rearrangement joins TRBV20-1 to TRBJ2-3; D is ambiguous. Germline CDR1 and CDR2: DFQATT and SNEGSKA (reference sequence). The V end was cut by 8 bases, the J end by 0 bases, with 3 bases between. CDR3 length: 10 residues.